This section outlines one T cell receptor (beta chain) sequence together with its context. Antigen specificity is unknown. The primer mix had 60 V beta and 13 J beta primers. Measured with immunoSEQ multiplex PCR; TCRdb has only the in-frame clones, and not every one. Altogether about 58,000 clones are present, more than 75% being singletons, with the ten largest covering roughly 9%. Time point of the sample: after dendritic cell vaccination, including at tumor progression/relapse. Isocitrate dehydrogenase mutation was absent in all glioblastoma patients. The data stem from a study of glioma-infiltrating T cells after dendritic cell vaccination. The overall study: Glioblastoma patients came from Phase I and II dendritic cell vaccination trials.

Study-wide results and caveats: No direct clonality-survival link was found; a diverse polyclonal response may matter.

The CDR3 loop spans 15 amino acids. The junction had 7 bases not matched to a gene; V was cut back by 6 bases and J by 6 bases. Germline CDR1 is MNHNS and CDR2 is SASEGT. The receptor was derived from a human donor with glioblastoma. Sample: blood, taken after dendritic cell vaccination. The chain has TRBV6-1 and TRBJ2-3, with 12 bases that match TRBD2. CDR3 in amino acids: CASSPLAGGHDTQYF. CDR3 nucleotides: TGTGCCAGCAGCCCTCTAGCGGGGGGGCATGATACGCAGTATTTT.